This TCR beta chain was sequenced during a study of blood T cell repertoires in COVID-19. Some clones are missing from TCRdb's copy, which holds only in-frame ones; the method was immunoSEQ multiplex PCR. The top ten hold approximately 12% of the sample, which has some 120,000 clones, almost 85% seen once. J lost 5 bases, V lost 6 bases, and 8 bases had no gene match. This CDR3 is built from 15 residues. CDR1 is SQVTM and CDR2 is ANQGSEA in the germline V gene. The chain combines TRBV29-1 with TRBJ2-2, with 11 bases lining up with TRBD2. The sequencing sample was made of peripheral blood. The sequence derives from a woman between 25 and 40 years old who had recovered from COVID-19. CDR3 sequence (DNA): TGCAGCGTGCTTATAGCGGGAGGGCCAACCGGGGAGCTGTTTTTT. It is translated as CSVLIAGGPTGELFF.